A single sample gave rise to the 19 T cell receptor beta chains below, sequenced in a study of blood T cells in healthy people across ages. A J-beta primer mix and a sample-barcoded 5' primer were used in a second PCR of about 7 to 12 cycles. TCRdb re-analysed the 5' RACE reads in MiXCR, keeping a single row per CDR3 protein. The sample holds 550,000 to 650,000 distinct CDR3 sequences, about 28% seen once. The same specimen was also included in a second study, on T cells of mothers and their children.

Material for sequencing was blood. Receptor source: a boy aged 2 to 10 in good health.

The chain couples TRBV5-1 to TRBJ1-3, with a tentative D call TRBD1 (6 bases). Trimming took 0 bases from V and 0 from J, leaving 10 bases between them. The CDR3 runs 16 residues. Germline-derived CDR1 and CDR2 are SGHRS and YFSETQ. CDR3 nucleotides: TGCGCCAGCAGCTTGGGGCGGACAGTCTCTGGAAACACCATATATTTT. Translating gives CASSLGRTVSGNTIYF.

There are a few counts of this clonotype. The gene calls are TRBV6-6 and TRBJ1-3, with a possible D match to TRBD1 (6 bases). From germline, CDR1 is MNHNY and CDR2 SVGAGI (reference sequence). The CDR3 length is 14 residues. The V end lost 6 bases, the J end lost 0 bases, and 9 bases lay between the germline ends. CDR3 bases: TGTGCCAGCAGCACCAGGGGCTCTGGAAACACCATATATTTT. Translating gives CASSTRGSGNTIYF.

This clonotype was counted only a few times. This rearrangement joins TRBV30 to TRBJ2-7; a weak D match, TRBD1 (6 bases). The CDR3 sequence is 13 residues long. Trimming cost V 0 bases and J 12 bases, with 18 bases left between them. Germline V CDR1 and CDR2: GTSNPN, SVGIG (reference sequence). The CDR3 DNA reads TGTGCCTGGAGTGTACAGGGTCCCGCCGTGCGGTACTTC. Translated: CAWSVQGPAVRYF. Full variable domain (remainder filled in from reference TRBV30 and TRBJ2-7): SQTIHQWPATLVQPVGSPLSLECTVEGTSNPNLYWYRQAAGRGLQLLFYSVGIGQISSEVPQNLSASRPQDRQFILSSKKLLLSDSGFYLCAWSVQGPAVRYFGPGTRLTVT.

This clonotype was seen a few times. The J gene is TRBJ2-5, the V gene TRBV5-1; D may match TRBD1 or TRBD2 (5 bases each). TRBJ2-7 explains the end of the DNA better; the J call may be wrong. The CDR3 covers 13 residues. Per germline, CDR1 SGHRS and CDR2 YFSETQ. CDR3 protein: CASRVGTSYEQYF. In nucleotides, the CDR3 is TGCGCCAGCAGGGTTGGGACGAGCTACGAGCAGTACTTC.

This clonotype was recorded a few times. The CDR3 DNA reads as TGTGCCAGCAGCAAAGCGCTTCTGACTAGCGGGAGTGTGGTCACAGATACGCAGTATTTT. Its translation: CASSKALLTSGSVVTDTQYF. V and J are TRBV21-1 and TRBJ2-3; TRBD2 was called by the table and not checked on the DNA. TRBV21-1 constitutes a pseudogene. CDR3 length: 20 residues.

This clonotype was seen a few times. The chain joins TRBV7-2 to TRBJ2-5; 12 bases match TRBD2. Germline V gives CDR1 SGHTA, CDR2 FQGNSA. Losses at the gene ends were 1 base for V and 9 bases for J; bases not matched to a gene: 12. CDR3 size: 17 residues. CDR3 in amino acids: CASSLGSTSGSGEAQYF. The DNA of the CDR3 is TGTGCCAGCAGCTTAGGCTCGACTAGCGGGAGTGGTGAGGCCCAGTACTTC. Variable domain in full (rest from reference TRBV7-2 and TRBJ2-5): GAGVSQSPSNKVTEKGKDVELRCDPISGHTALYWYRQSLGQGLEFLIYFQGNSAPDKSGLPSDRFSAERTGGSVSTLTIQRTQQEDSAVYLCASSLGSTSGSGEAQYFGPGTRLLVL.

CDR3 protein: CASSGGLAGGKETQYF. The CDR3, as DNA: TGTGCCAGCAGCGGGGGACTAGCGGGAGGGAAGGAGACCCAGTACTTC. The genes are TRBV5-4 and TRBJ2-5; 16 bases are shared with TRBD2. CDR1 is SGHNT, CDR2 YYREEE, per germline (reference sequence). V lost 4 bases, J lost 5 bases, and 5 bases stayed unmatched. The CDR3 has 16 residues.

This clonotype was recorded a few times. This chain connects TRBV20-1 to TRBJ2-3, with D possibly being TRBD2 (7 bases). The ends were cut back, 3 bases at V and 5 bases at J, with 18 bases in the middle. The CDR3 totals 15 residues. Germline CDR1 reads DFQATT; CDR2 reads SNEGSKA (reference sequence). CDR3 DNA sequence: TGCAGTGCTAGGAGGGGGAGGGAGGTTAGAGATACGCAGTATTTT. Amino acids: CSARRGREVRDTQYF.

V and J are TRBV7-2 and TRBJ2-2; TRBD2 matches 7 bases. Germline CDR1 is SGHTA and CDR2 is FQGNSA. The V and J ends lost 5 bases and 5 bases, in that order; junction bases with no gene match: 8. The CDR3 sequence is 15 residues long. The CDR3 here is CASSPQPGLTGELFF. DNA of the CDR3: TGTGCCAGCAGCCCCCAGCCGGGACTAACCGGGGAGCTGTTTTTT.

This clonotype has at least ten counts. The chain carries TRBV7-2 and TRBJ2-1; D uncertain. There are 17 residues in the CDR3. The germline V gene has CDR1 SGHTA and CDR2 FQGNSA. V lost 1 base and J 2 bases, leaving 15 bases between the germline ends. The CDR3 sequence: CASSLVGRPPTYNEQFF. DNA for the CDR3: TGTGCCAGCAGCTTAGTCGGACGCCCGCCAACCTACAATGAGCAGTTCTTC.

The rearrangement uses TRBV20-1 and TRBJ2-5; TRBD2 matches at 12 bases. This CDR3 comprises 14 residues. Germline CDR1 DFQATT, CDR2 SNEGSKA (reference sequence). The V segment lost 6 bases and the J segment 5 bases; nucleotides outside the gene matches: 7. The CDR3 reads CSAGTSGQEETQYF. CDR3 sequence (DNA): TGCAGTGCCGGGACTAGCGGGCAAGAGGAGACCCAGTACTTC.

This clonotype was found many times. This chain connects TRBV7-2 to TRBJ2-3, with 7 bases identical to TRBD2. CDR1 is SGHTA and CDR2 is FQGNSA in the germline V gene. CDR3 length: 14 residues. The V segment lost 4 bases and the J segment 0 bases; nucleotides outside the gene matches: 1. As DNA, the CDR3 is TGTGCCAGCAGCTGGACTAGGAGCACAGATACGCAGTATTTT. Its translation is CASSWTRSTDTQYF.

This sequence joins TRBV7-9 and TRBJ2-1; TRBD1 might be the D (6 bases). Germline V gives CDR1 SEHNR, CDR2 FQNEAQ (reference sequence). The CDR3 covers 14 residues. The V end was cut by 6 bases, the J end by 6 bases, with 15 bases between. This CDR3 is CASSYPGTFNEQFF. As DNA, the CDR3 is TGTGCCAGCAGTTACCCCGGGACATTCAATGAGCAGTTCTTC. Supplemented by reference TRBV7-9 and TRBJ2-1, the full variable domain reads DTGVSQNPRHKITKRGQNVTFRCDPISEHNRLYWYRQTLGQGPEFLTYFQNEAQLEKSRLLSDRFSAERPKGSFSTLEIQRTEQGDSAMYLCASSYPGTFNEQFFGPGTRLTVL.

The V and J genes are TRBV7-2 and TRBJ2-5; D not certain. Germline-derived CDR1 and CDR2 are SGHTA and FQGNSA. Trimming stripped 8 bases from V and 2 bases from J, with 15 bases between. CDR3 length: 14 residues. CDR3 sequence reads: CASAIAPLQETQYF. The CDR3 coding sequence is TGTGCCAGCGCCATAGCCCCCCTACAAGAGACCCAGTACTTC.

A word on this clonotype: A much more abundant neighbour one base away suggests this may be a read error. J is TRBJ2-5 and V is TRBV4-1, with D maybe TRBD2 (5 bases). CDR3 size: 14 residues. Germline CDR1 reads MGHRA; CDR2 reads YSYEKL. The V and J ends lost 1 base and 1 base respectively, with 7 bases between them. The CDR3 bases are TGCGCCAGCAGCCAAGGAGAGGGCCAAGAGACCCAGTACTTC. It specifies CASSQGEGQETQYF.

The chain carries TRBV7-2 and TRBJ1-1; D is unresolved. The CDR3 sequence is 15 residues long. Trimming took off 4 bases at V and 5 bases at J, with 17 bases between the two ends. The germline V gene encodes CDR1 SGHTA and CDR2 FQGNSA. Here the CDR3 reads CASSWEGRFNTEAFF. DNA of the CDR3: TGTGCCAGCAGCTGGGAGGGAAGGTTTAATACTGAAGCTTTCTTT.

This clonotype has a handful of counts. The chain links TRBV5-1 to TRBJ1-5, with D unresolved. This CDR3 has 14 amino acids. Germline loops: CDR1 SGHRS, CDR2 YFSETQ. V was cut by 0 bases and J by 5 bases, with 9 bases left in between. CDR3 sequence (DNA): TGCGCCAGCAGCTTGGCCCCCGGTGATCAGCCCCAGCATTTT. Translated: CASSLAPGDQPQHF.

V usage is TRBV5-1 and J usage is TRBJ1-4, with D possibly matching TRBD1 (6 bases). Trimming cost V 3 bases and J 0 bases, with 9 bases left between them. Per the germline V gene, CDR1 is SGHRS and CDR2 is YFSETQ. The CDR3 consists of 15 residues. CDR3 in DNA: TGCGCCAGCAGCTGGGGGACATCAACTAATGAAAAACTGTTTTTT. This encodes CASSWGTSTNEKLFF.

The genes are TRBV19 and TRBJ1-1; D is unresolved. CDR3 length: 15 amino acids. Germline values: CDR1 LNHDA, CDR2 SQIVND (reference sequence). V was pared by 3 bases and J by 5 bases, with 16 bases between. CDR3 nucleotides: TGTGCCAGTAGTATGGCAGGCAATCGGGGTACTGAAGCTTTCTTT. This encodes CASSMAGNRGTEAFF.